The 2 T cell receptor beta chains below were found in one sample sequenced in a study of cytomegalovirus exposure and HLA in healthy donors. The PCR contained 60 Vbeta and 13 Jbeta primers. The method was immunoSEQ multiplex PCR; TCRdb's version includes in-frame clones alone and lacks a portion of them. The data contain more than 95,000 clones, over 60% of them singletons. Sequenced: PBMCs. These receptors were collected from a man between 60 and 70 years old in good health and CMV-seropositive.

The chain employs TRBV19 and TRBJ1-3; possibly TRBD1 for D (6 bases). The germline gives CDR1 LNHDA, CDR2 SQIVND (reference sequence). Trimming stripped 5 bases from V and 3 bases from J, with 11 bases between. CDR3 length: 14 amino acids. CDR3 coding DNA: TGTGCCAGTAGTGTTACAGGGAATGGAAACACCATATATTTT. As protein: CASSVTGNGNTIYF.

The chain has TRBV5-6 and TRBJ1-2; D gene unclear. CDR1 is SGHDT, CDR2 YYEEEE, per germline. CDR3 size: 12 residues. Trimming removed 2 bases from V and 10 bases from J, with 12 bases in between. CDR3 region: CASSLDLGYYTF. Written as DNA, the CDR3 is TGTGCCAGCAGCTTAGATCTGGGCTACTACACCTTC. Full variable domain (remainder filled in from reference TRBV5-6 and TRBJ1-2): DAGVTQSPTHLIKTRGQQVTLRCSPKSGHDTVSWYQQALGQGPQFIFQYYEEEERQRGNFPDRFSGHQFPNYSSELNVNALLLGDSALYLCASSLDLGYYTFGSGTRLTVV.